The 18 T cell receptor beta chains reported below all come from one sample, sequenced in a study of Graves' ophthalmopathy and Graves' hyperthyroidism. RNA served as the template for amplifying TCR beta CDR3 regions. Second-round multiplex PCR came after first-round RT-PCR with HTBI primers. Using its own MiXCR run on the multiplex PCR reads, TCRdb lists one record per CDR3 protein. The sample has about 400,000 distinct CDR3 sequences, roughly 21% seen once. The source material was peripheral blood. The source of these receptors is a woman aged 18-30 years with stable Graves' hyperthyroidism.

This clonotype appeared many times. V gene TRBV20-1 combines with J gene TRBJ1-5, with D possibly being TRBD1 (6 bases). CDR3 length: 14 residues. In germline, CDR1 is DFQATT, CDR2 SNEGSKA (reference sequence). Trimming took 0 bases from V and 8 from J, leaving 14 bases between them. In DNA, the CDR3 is TGCAGTGCTAGAGATGGGGCAGGGGTAAAGCCCCAGCATTTT. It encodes CSARDGAGVKPQHF.

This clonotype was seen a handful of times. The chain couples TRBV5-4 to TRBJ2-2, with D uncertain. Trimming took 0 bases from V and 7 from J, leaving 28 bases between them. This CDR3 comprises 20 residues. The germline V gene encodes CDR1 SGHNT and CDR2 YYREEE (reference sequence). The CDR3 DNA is TGTGCCAGCAGCTTGGAAGGCGAATACACACCCTATCACGTTGGCGGGGAGCTGTTTTTT. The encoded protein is CASSLEGEYTPYHVGGELFF.

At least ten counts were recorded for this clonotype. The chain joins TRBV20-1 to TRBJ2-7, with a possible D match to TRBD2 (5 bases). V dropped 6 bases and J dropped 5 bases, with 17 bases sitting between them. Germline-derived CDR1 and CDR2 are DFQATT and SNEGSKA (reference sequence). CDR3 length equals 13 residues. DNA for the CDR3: TGCAGTGCAGGCCCCCGGGAAGACGACGAGCAGTACTTC. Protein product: CSAGPREDDEQYF.

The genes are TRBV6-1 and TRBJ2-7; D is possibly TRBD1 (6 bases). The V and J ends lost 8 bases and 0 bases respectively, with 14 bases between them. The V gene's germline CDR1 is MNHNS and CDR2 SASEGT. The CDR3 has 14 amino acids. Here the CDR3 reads CASRRTADSYEQYF. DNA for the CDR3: TGTGCCAGCCGAAGGACAGCGGACTCCTACGAGCAGTACTTC.

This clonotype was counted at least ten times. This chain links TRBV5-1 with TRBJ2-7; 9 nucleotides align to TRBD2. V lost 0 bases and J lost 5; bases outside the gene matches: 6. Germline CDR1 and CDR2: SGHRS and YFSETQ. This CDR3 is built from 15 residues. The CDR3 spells CASSLVASGNHEQYF. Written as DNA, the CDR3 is TGCGCCAGCAGCTTGGTGGCTAGCGGGAACCACGAGCAGTACTTC.

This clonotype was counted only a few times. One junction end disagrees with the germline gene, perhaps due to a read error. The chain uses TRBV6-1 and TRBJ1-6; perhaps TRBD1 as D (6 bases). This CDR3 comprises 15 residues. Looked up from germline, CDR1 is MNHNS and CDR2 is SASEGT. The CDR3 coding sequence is TGTGCCAGCAGCGAACAGGGCGTATATAGTTCACCCCTCCACTTT. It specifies CASSEQGVYSSPLHF.

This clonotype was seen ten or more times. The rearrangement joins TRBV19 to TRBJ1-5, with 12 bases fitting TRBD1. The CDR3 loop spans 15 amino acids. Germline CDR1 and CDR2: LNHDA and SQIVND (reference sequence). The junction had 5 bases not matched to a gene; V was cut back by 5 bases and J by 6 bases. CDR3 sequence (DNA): TGTGCCAGTAGTGTGGGGACAGGGGGCGGTCAGCCCCAGCATTTT. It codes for CASSVGTGGGQPQHF.

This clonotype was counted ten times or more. The CDR3 sequence: CSVGTGGVYEQYF. The DNA for the CDR3 is TGCAGCGTTGGCACAGGGGGGGTTTACGAGCAGTACTTC. V and J are TRBV29-1 and TRBJ2-7; weak D call: TRBD1 (8 bases). The CDR3 is 13 residues long. Germline V gene lookup returns CDR1 SQVTM and CDR2 ANQGSEA. The V gene lost 4 bases and the J gene lost 4 bases, with 14 bases spanning the gap.

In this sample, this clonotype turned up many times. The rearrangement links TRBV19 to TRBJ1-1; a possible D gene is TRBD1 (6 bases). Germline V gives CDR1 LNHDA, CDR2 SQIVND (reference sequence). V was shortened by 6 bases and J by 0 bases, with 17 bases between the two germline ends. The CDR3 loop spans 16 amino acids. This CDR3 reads CASSPGGRNMNTEAFF. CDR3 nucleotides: TGTGCCAGTAGCCCCGGGGGGCGAAACATGAACACTGAAGCTTTCTTT. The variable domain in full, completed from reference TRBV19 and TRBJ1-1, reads DGGITQSPKYLFRKEGQNVTLSCEQNLNHDAMYWYRQDPGQGLRLIYYSQIVNDFQKGDIAEGYSVSREKKESFPLTVTSAQKNPTAFYLCASSPGGRNMNTEAFFGQGTRLTVV.

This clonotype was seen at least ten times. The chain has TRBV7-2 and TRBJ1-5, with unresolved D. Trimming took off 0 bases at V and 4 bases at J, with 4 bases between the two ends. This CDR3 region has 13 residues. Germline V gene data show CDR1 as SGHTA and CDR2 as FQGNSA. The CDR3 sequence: CASSLARNQPQHF. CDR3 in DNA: TGTGCCAGCAGCTTAGCTCGTAATCAGCCCCAGCATTTT.

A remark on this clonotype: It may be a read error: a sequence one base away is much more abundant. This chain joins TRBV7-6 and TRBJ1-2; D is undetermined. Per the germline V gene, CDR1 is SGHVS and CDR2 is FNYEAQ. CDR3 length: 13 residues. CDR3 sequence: CASSLVENYGYIF. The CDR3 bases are TGTGCCAGCAGCTTAGTAGAGAACTATGGCTACATCTTC.

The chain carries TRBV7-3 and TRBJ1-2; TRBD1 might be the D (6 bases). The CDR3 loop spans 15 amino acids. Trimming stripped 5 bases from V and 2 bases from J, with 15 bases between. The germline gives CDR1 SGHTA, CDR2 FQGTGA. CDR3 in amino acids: CASSPALDRNYGYTF. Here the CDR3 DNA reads TGTGCCAGCAGCCCAGCCCTTGACAGGAACTATGGCTACACCTTC.

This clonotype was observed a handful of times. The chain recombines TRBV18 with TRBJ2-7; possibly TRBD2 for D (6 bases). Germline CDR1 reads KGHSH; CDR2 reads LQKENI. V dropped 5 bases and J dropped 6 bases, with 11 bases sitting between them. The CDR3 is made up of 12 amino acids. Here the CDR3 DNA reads TGTGCCAGCTCAACTGGGACTTTCGAGCAGTACTTC. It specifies CASSTGTFEQYF. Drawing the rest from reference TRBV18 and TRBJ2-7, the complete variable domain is NAGVMQNPRHLVRRRGQEARLRCSPMKGHSHVYWYRQLPEEGLKFMVYLQKENIIDESGMPKERFSAEFPKEGPSILRIQQVVRGDSAAYFCASSTGTFEQYFGPGTRLTVT.

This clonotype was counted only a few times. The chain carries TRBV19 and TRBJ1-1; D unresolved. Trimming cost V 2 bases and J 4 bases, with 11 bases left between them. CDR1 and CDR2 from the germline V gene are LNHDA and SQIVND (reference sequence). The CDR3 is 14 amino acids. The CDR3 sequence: CASSIRRQVTEAFF. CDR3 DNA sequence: TGTGCCAGTAGTATAAGGAGGCAGGTCACTGAAGCTTTCTTT.

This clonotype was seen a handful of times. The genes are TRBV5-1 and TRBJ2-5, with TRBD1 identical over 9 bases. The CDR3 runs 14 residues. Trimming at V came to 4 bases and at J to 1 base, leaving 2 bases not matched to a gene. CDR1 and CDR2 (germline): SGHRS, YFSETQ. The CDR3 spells CASSGDRVQETQYF. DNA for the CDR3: TGCGCCAGCAGCGGGGACAGGGTCCAAGAGACCCAGTACTTC.

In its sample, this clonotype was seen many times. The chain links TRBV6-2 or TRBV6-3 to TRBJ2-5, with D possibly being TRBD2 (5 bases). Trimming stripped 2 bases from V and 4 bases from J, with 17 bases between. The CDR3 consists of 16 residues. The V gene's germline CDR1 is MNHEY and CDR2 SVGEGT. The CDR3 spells CASSYRAVYGGETQYF. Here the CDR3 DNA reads TGTGCCAGCAGTTACCGAGCGGTCTACGGTGGAGAGACCCAGTACTTC.

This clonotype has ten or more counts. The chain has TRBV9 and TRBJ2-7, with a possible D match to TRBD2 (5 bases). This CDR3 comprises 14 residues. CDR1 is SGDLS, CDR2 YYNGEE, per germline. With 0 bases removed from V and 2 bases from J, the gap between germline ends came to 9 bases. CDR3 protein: CASSVGTRAYEQYF. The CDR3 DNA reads TGTGCCAGCAGCGTAGGGACTCGAGCCTACGAGCAGTACTTC.

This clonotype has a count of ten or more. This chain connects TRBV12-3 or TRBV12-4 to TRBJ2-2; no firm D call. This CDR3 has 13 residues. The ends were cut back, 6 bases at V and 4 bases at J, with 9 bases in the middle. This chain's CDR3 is CASRVSATGELFF. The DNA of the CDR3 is TGTGCCAGCAGAGTCTCAGCCACCGGGGAGCTGTTTTTT.